The count of the clone carrying this T cell receptor (beta chain) is one. This sample is part of a study of OX40 agonist ivuxolimab in advanced cancers. Turning to the study itself: Cancers in dose escalation were hepatocellular, melanoma, renal cell and head and neck.

Profiling relied on immunoSEQ multiplex PCR, and the TCRdb table lists in-frame clones only, not all of them. The sample shows over 65,000 clones, more than 70% of them seen only once. CDR1 and CDR2 from the germline V gene are MNHNY and SVGAGI (reference sequence). Trimming pared 2 bases from V and 5 bases from J, leaving 9 bases between. The CDR3 is 13 residues long. V gene TRBV6-6 combines with J gene TRBJ1-2, with unresolved D. The source was CD4+ or CD8+ T cells sorted from blood, collected in a trial of the OX40 agonist ivuxolimab. The source is an adult with an advanced solid tumor such as melanoma, head and neck, liver or kidney cancer. The CDR3 region is CASSYGSEYGYTF. The CDR3 bases are TGTGCCAGCAGTTACGGGTCAGAGTATGGCTACACCTTC.